The 28 T cell receptor beta chains presented below share a single source sample, sequenced in a study of cytomegalovirus exposure and HLA in healthy donors. Amplification used 60 Vbeta primers and 13 Jbeta primers. TCRdb's copy holds only in-frame clones and misses some; the assay was immunoSEQ multiplex PCR. The table shows around 150,000 clones, with 68% occurring only once. Specimen: PBMCs. The receptors shown here come from a man aged 50 to 59 in good health and CMV-seronegative.

This clone has more than one count but fewer than ten. The chain links TRBV28 to TRBJ2-7, with D possibly TRBD1 on 5 matching bases. Looked up from germline, CDR1 is MDHEN and CDR2 is SYDVKM. The CDR3 length is 14 residues. The V gene lost 7 bases and the J gene lost 3 bases, with 16 bases spanning the gap. The CDR3 DNA follows: TGTGCCAGCACCCTGGGGCAGGGCGTCTACGAGCAGTACTTC. It encodes CASTLGQGVYEQYF.

The chain recombines TRBV4-2 with TRBJ2-1, with 8 positions matching TRBD2. J gave up 7 bases and V 0 bases, and 8 bases lay outside the gene matches. The V gene's germline CDR1 is LGHNA and CDR2 YNFKEQ. The length of the CDR3 is 16 residues. In DNA, the CDR3 is TGTGCCAGCAGCCAAGATGGACTAGCAATCCCTAATGAGCAGTTCTTC. Its protein is CASSQDGLAIPNEQFF.

This chain uses TRBV28 with TRBJ1-5; D perhaps matches TRBD1 (6 bases). CDR1 and CDR2 (germline): MDHEN, SYDVKM. The germline V and J ends were trimmed by 7 bases and 4 bases, with 14 bases remaining between them. This CDR3 has 14 residues. This CDR3 reads CASTLSRGNQPQHF. CDR3 nucleotides: TGTGCCAGCACCCTGTCCAGGGGTAATCAGCCCCAGCATTTT.

J is TRBJ1-1 and V is TRBV9, with D possibly matching TRBD1 (6 bases). The germline V and J ends were trimmed by 3 bases and 4 bases, with 10 bases remaining between them. This CDR3 has 13 residues. Germline lookup yields CDR1 SGDLS and CDR2 YYNGEE. This CDR3 reads CASSAGDGTEAFF. The CDR3 DNA reads as TGTGCCAGCAGCGCAGGGGACGGCACTGAAGCTTTCTTT.

This rearrangement joins TRBV5-1 to TRBJ2-3, with TRBD2 matching over 8 bases. Germline CDR1 is SGHRS and CDR2 is YFSETQ. Trimming at V came to 2 bases and at J to 2 bases, leaving 4 bases not matched to a gene. The CDR3 spans 15 residues. The CDR3 protein is CASSLAGAVTDTQYF. Written as DNA, the CDR3 is TGCGCCAGCAGCTTAGCGGGGGCCGTCACAGATACGCAGTATTTT. The whole variable domain, filled in from reference TRBV5-1 and TRBJ2-3, reads KAGVTQTPRYLIKTRGQQVTLSCSPISGHRSVSWYQQTPGQGLQFLFEYFSETQRNKGNFPGRFSGRQFSNSRSEMNVSTLELGDSALYLCASSLAGAVTDTQYFGPGTRLTVL.

The chain uses TRBV19 and TRBJ1-1, with D hard to call. Germline CDR1 is LNHDA and CDR2 is SQIVND (reference sequence). The CDR3 runs to 13 residues. V dropped 5 bases and J dropped 2 bases, with 9 bases sitting between them. The CDR3 nucleotides read TGTGCCAGTAGTTCCCAAGCTAACACTGAAGCTTTCTTT. This gives the protein CASSSQANTEAFF.

This clone appeared a single time. The chain uses TRBV5-1 and TRBJ2-3; 9 bases fit TRBD1. The CDR3 sequence is 15 residues long. Germline values: CDR1 SGHRS, CDR2 YFSETQ. Trimming cost V 4 bases and J 6 bases; bases outside gene matches: 9. DNA of the CDR3: TGCGCCAGCAGCCCTATGGGGGACAGGGCGGATACGCAGTATTTT. The encoded protein is CASSPMGDRADTQYF.

The chain joins TRBV5-6 to TRBJ2-5; 8 nucleotides line up with TRBD1. The J call is in doubt because the DNA end fits TRBJ2-7 better. Germline values: CDR1 SGHDT, CDR2 YYEEEE. The CDR3 contains 14 residues. CDR3 protein: CASTRQGTTYEQYF. In nucleotides, the CDR3 is TGTGCCAGCACCCGACAGGGGACCACCTACGAGCAGTACTTC.

This clone was recorded a few times. The J gene is TRBJ1-2, the V gene TRBV6-5; 7 positions agree with TRBD1. V shed 0 bases and J 8 bases; nucleotides not matched to a gene: 9. Germline V gene data show CDR1 as MNHEY and CDR2 as SVGAGI. CDR3 size: 15 residues. CDR3 sequence: CASSYSRQGGNGYTF. The CDR3 coding sequence is TGTGCCAGCAGTTACTCGAGACAGGGAGGAAACGGCTACACCTTC.

The chain uses TRBV4-1 and TRBJ2-7, with a tentative D call TRBD1 (5 bases). The V gene's germline CDR1 is MGHRA and CDR2 YSYEKL. The CDR3 consists of 12 residues. V was shortened by 4 bases and J by 3 bases, with 7 bases between the two germline ends. CDR3 nucleotides: TGCGCCAGCAGCCTCACAGGCTACGAGCAGTACTTC. Translation: CASSLTGYEQYF.

This chain links TRBV28 with TRBJ1-1; TRBD1 is a possible D gene (5 bases). V lost 7 bases, J lost 2 bases, and 14 bases lay in between. Germline V CDR1 and CDR2: MDHEN, SYDVKM. This CDR3 contains 14 residues. Here the CDR3 reads CASTQGRDNTEAFF. Here the CDR3 DNA reads TGTGCCAGCACCCAGGGTAGGGATAACACTGAAGCTTTCTTT.

V and J are TRBV5-1 and TRBJ2-7; TRBD2 matches at 9 bases. The CDR3 length is 14 residues. With 4 bases clipped from V and 6 bases from J, the junction kept 8 bases outside the gene matches. CDR1 SGHRS and CDR2 YFSETQ come from the germline V gene. The CDR3 DNA follows: TGCGCCAGCAGCGAGGCTAGCGGGGTAACCGAGCAGTACTTC. It yields the protein CASSEASGVTEQYF.

V is TRBV5-1 and J is TRBJ2-6; D perhaps matches TRBD2 (6 bases). Germline CDR1 reads SGHRS; CDR2 reads YFSETQ. The CDR3 runs 15 residues. Trimming pared 7 bases from V and 0 bases from J, leaving 11 bases between. The CDR3 is CASHGGFSGANVLTF. The CDR3, as DNA: TGCGCCAGCCACGGGGGTTTCTCTGGGGCCAACGTCCTGACTTTC.

The CDR3 loop reads CASSLNREGSPLHF. The CDR3 region has the DNA TGTGCCAGCAGTTTAAACAGGGAGGGTTCACCCCTCCACTTT. The chain employs TRBV27 and TRBJ1-6; possible D gene TRBD1, 6 bases. Germline CDR1 and CDR2: MNHEY and SMNVEV (reference sequence). Trimming took off 2 bases at V and 9 bases at J, with 11 bases between the two ends. This CDR3 is 14 amino acids long.

CDR3 loop: CSVTGQGGDQPQHF. The CDR3 DNA sequence: TGCAGCGTCACGGGACAGGGTGGCGATCAGCCCCAGCATTTT. The chain uses TRBV29-1 and TRBJ1-5; 9 positions agree with TRBD1. CDR3 size: 14 residues. Germline CDR1 and CDR2: SQVTM and ANQGSEA. J was trimmed by 5 bases and V by 6 bases; bases with no gene match: 8.

This rearrangement joins TRBV7-3 to TRBJ1-6; D unclear. The V end was cut by 5 bases, the J end by 7 bases, with 12 bases between. The CDR3 runs 14 residues. Per germline, CDR1 SGHTA and CDR2 FQGTGA. The CDR3 region is CASSTGVGNSPLHF. The CDR3 DNA follows: TGTGCCAGCAGCACCGGGGTGGGGAATTCACCCCTCCACTTT.

This rearrangement joins TRBV6-1 to TRBJ2-5; the D is unclear. Matching the DNA end better, TRBJ2-7 makes the J call doubtful. The length of the CDR3 is 12 residues. CDR1 and CDR2 (germline): MNHNS, SASEGT. For the CDR3, the DNA is TGTGCCAGCAGTCCCCGTAGCTACGAGCAGTACTTC. It translates to CASSPRSYEQYF.

The chain links TRBV6-1 to TRBJ2-3; 8 bases align to TRBD2. The CDR3 has 15 amino acids. Germline V CDR1 and CDR2: MNHNS, SASEGT. The ends lost 6 bases at V and 2 bases at J; junction bases unmatched: 7. In DNA form, the CDR3 reads TGTGCCAGCAGGATGAATAGCGGGGCCACAGATACGCAGTATTTT. Translating it yields CASRMNSGATDTQYF.

This clone was observed once. The chain combines TRBV7-9 with TRBJ2-3; D might be TRBD2 (7 bases). Trimming pared 6 bases from V and 1 base from J, leaving 14 bases between. CDR3 size: 15 residues. Germline assignment: CDR1 SEHNR and CDR2 FQNEAQ (reference sequence). The CDR3 protein is CASSYRAGGTDTQYF. In DNA form, the CDR3 reads TGTGCCAGCAGTTACAGGGCGGGGGGCACAGATACGCAGTATTTT.

The chain joins TRBV28 to TRBJ2-7, with 12 nucleotides matching TRBD1. The trim removed 6 bases at V and 2 bases at J, leaving 11 bases unmatched. Germline CDR1 MDHEN, CDR2 SYDVKM. There are 17 residues in the CDR3. The CDR3 sequence is CASSPGTGGTRAYEQYF. In DNA, the CDR3 is TGTGCCAGCAGCCCCGGGACAGGGGGCACGCGGGCCTACGAGCAGTACTTC.

This clone turned up a few times. The CDR3 DNA reads as TGTGCCAGCAGTTCCGAGACTGAAGCTTTCTTT. It codes for CASSSETEAFF. This chain connects TRBV27 to TRBJ1-1; no reliable D call. Trimming shortened V by 4 bases and J by 5 bases, and 5 bases separated the two germline ends. Per germline, CDR1 MNHEY and CDR2 SMNVEV (reference sequence). The CDR3 contains 11 residues.

Only a few counts were recorded for this clone. The same CDR3 also results from other DNA sequences found in this sample. The chain joins TRBV5-1 to TRBJ2-2, with 10 bases lining up with TRBD2. The germline V gene encodes CDR1 SGHRS and CDR2 YFSETQ. V dropped 4 bases and J dropped 1; count of bases not matched to a gene: 4. The CDR3 is made up of 16 amino acids. CDR3 sequence: CASSLRLAGNTGELFF. The CDR3 region has the DNA TGCGCCAGCAGCCTTAGACTAGCGGGGAACACCGGGGAGCTGTTTTTT.

In its sample, this clone was seen a few times. This chain joins TRBV7-9 and TRBJ2-2; possibly TRBD2 for D (5 bases). Trimming shortened V by 3 bases and J by 8 bases, and 13 bases separated the two germline ends. Germline V gene data show CDR1 as SEHNR and CDR2 as FQNEAQ (reference sequence). This CDR3 has 14 residues. Written as DNA, the CDR3 is TGTGCCAGCAGCTTCCGGGATCTGGGTGGGGAGCTGTTTTTT. It is translated as CASSFRDLGGELFF.

The chain joins TRBV2 to TRBJ2-3; D is possibly TRBD2 (5 bases). Germline V CDR1 and CDR2: SNHLY, FYNNEI. The CDR3 is made up of 14 amino acids. Between the trimmed V and J ends, which lost 4 bases and 2 bases, there was a span of 10 bases. CDR3 residues: CASSVGDYTDTQYF. For the CDR3, the DNA is TGTGCCAGCAGTGTAGGCGACTACACAGATACGCAGTATTTT.

The V call is TRBV6-5, the J call TRBJ1-6, with D possibly matching TRBD1 (5 bases). Germline CDR1 reads MNHEY; CDR2 reads SVGAGI. This CDR3 spans 15 amino acids. With 6 bases removed from V and 5 bases from J, the gap between germline ends came to 14 bases. Written as DNA, the CDR3 is TGTGCCAGCAGGGGGGGGGATTATCATAATTCACCCCTCCACTTT. It translates to CASRGGDYHNSPLHF.

The V and J genes are TRBV19 and TRBJ1-6; D is possibly TRBD1 (6 bases). The V end was cut by 4 bases, the J end by 6 bases, with 16 bases between. Germline assignment: CDR1 LNHDA and CDR2 SQIVND (reference sequence). The CDR3 contains 16 residues. This CDR3 is CASSTLRGRGNSPLHF. The CDR3 region has the DNA TGTGCCAGTAGTACGCTTCGGGGCAGGGGTAATTCACCCCTCCACTTT.

V usage is TRBV5-1 and J usage is TRBJ2-1; 14 nucleotides agree with TRBD2. The CDR3 loop spans 17 amino acids. V shed 3 bases and J 4 bases; nucleotides not matched to a gene: 6. Germline V CDR1 and CDR2: SGHRS, YFSETQ. DNA for the CDR3: TGCGCCAGCAGCTCCCGACTAGCGGGGGGGGGTTACAATGAGCAGTTCTTC. Its protein product is CASSSRLAGGGYNEQFF. The variable domain in full, completed from reference TRBV5-1 and TRBJ2-1, reads KAGVTQTPRYLIKTRGQQVTLSCSPISGHRSVSWYQQTPGQGLQFLFEYFSETQRNKGNFPGRFSGRQFSNSRSEMNVSTLELGDSALYLCASSSRLAGGGYNEQFFGPGTRLTVL.

This chain connects TRBV5-1 to TRBJ2-6; 9 bases are a match to TRBD1. CDR3 length equals 16 residues. The junction had 3 bases not matched to a gene; V was cut back by 5 bases and J by 0 bases. Germline lookup yields CDR1 SGHRS and CDR2 YFSETQ. CDR3 DNA: TGCGCCAGCAGGGGACAGGGCACCTCTGGGGCCAACGTCCTGACTTTC. Translated, it gives CASRGQGTSGANVLTF.